This record covers a single TCR beta chain. The CDR3 length is 14 residues. The germline CDR1 and CDR2 sequences are SQVTM and ANQGSEA. The ends lost 4 bases at V and 2 bases at J; junction bases unmatched: 7. This specimen belongs to a study of blood T cell repertoires in COVID-19. TCRdb keeps only in-frame clones here, not all; method: immunoSEQ multiplex PCR. This sample carries roughly 150,000 clones, 70% to 90% of them seen once, and the ten largest clones take roughly 2.9%. The chain is built from TRBV29-1 and TRBJ2-7; 8 bases align to TRBD1. Sample: peripheral blood. The TCR was taken from a man over 45 with acute or convalescent COVID-19. In nucleotides, the CDR3 is TGCAGCGTTGTTGGCGGACAGGGAGCCTACGAGCAGTACTTC. Protein sequence: CSVVGGQGAYEQYF.